A single sample gave rise to the 5 T cell receptor beta chains below, sequenced in a study of T cells expressing NK-cell markers. From the 5' RACE reads, TCRdb lists one entry per CDR3 protein and no DNA. With about 260,000 distinct CDR3 sequences in the sample, the ten largest clones hold 4% to 5%. Sequenced: blood T cells: a sorted CD56 or NKG2C T cell subset, CD4+ or CD8+ T cells, or bulk PBMC T cells (not recorded which). The receptors shown here come from a woman aged 18 to 75 in good health.

The V gene is TRBV7-2, the J gene TRBJ1-1. This CDR3 region has 13 residues. CDR1 is SGHTA, CDR2 FQGNSA, per germline. CDR3 in amino acids: CASRREVNTEAFF.

This chain's CDR3 is CASSYSTVRGDTQYF. The chain employs TRBV6-5 and TRBJ2-3. Germline CDR1 and CDR2: MNHEY and SVGAGI. The length of the CDR3 is 15 residues.

This chain connects TRBV5-1 to TRBJ1-2; the D call from TCRdb, TRBD1, cannot be confirmed without DNA. The CDR3 consists of 14 residues. Germline CDR1 is SGHRS and CDR2 is YFSETQ. This chain's CDR3 is CASSLGPPNYGYTF.

This chain uses TRBV7-6 with TRBJ2-1; TCRdb's D call, TRBD1, is unchecked because there is no DNA. Germline CDR1 reads SGHVS; CDR2 reads FNYEAQ. The CDR3 totals 18 residues. The CDR3 sequence is CASSLVSSGQGARNEQFF.

The chain couples TRBV6-1 to TRBJ2-5; no DNA is available, so the TRBD1 call from TCRdb remains unchecked. Germline V gene lookup returns CDR1 MNHNS and CDR2 SASEGT. CDR3 length: 14 residues. The CDR3 sequence: CASTLGQTQETQYF.